The entry that follows covers one TCR beta chain sequence. Its antigen is unidentified. The data were obtained in a study of monozygotic twins with inflammatory bowel disease. Overall study findings and caveats: No difference was seen in repertoire similarity between concordant and discordant twins, possibly from limited power.

TCR libraries each used around 3,500 ng of total RNA. From its re-call of the 5' RACE reads, TCRdb lists each CDR3 protein once, without DNA. The listing records hundreds of thousands of distinct CDR3 sequences. Donors each gave approximately 2.4 ml of blood. The CDR3 spans 16 residues. The V gene's germline CDR1 is SGHTA and CDR2 FQGNSA. The material sequenced was blood. This TCR was recovered from a human donor with ulcerative colitis or Crohn's disease, or a healthy co-twin of an affected twin (not recorded which). V usage is TRBV7-2 and J usage is TRBJ2-2; TCRdb indicates TRBD1, and absent DNA this call remains unverified. The CDR3 protein is CASSRWGATNTGELFF.